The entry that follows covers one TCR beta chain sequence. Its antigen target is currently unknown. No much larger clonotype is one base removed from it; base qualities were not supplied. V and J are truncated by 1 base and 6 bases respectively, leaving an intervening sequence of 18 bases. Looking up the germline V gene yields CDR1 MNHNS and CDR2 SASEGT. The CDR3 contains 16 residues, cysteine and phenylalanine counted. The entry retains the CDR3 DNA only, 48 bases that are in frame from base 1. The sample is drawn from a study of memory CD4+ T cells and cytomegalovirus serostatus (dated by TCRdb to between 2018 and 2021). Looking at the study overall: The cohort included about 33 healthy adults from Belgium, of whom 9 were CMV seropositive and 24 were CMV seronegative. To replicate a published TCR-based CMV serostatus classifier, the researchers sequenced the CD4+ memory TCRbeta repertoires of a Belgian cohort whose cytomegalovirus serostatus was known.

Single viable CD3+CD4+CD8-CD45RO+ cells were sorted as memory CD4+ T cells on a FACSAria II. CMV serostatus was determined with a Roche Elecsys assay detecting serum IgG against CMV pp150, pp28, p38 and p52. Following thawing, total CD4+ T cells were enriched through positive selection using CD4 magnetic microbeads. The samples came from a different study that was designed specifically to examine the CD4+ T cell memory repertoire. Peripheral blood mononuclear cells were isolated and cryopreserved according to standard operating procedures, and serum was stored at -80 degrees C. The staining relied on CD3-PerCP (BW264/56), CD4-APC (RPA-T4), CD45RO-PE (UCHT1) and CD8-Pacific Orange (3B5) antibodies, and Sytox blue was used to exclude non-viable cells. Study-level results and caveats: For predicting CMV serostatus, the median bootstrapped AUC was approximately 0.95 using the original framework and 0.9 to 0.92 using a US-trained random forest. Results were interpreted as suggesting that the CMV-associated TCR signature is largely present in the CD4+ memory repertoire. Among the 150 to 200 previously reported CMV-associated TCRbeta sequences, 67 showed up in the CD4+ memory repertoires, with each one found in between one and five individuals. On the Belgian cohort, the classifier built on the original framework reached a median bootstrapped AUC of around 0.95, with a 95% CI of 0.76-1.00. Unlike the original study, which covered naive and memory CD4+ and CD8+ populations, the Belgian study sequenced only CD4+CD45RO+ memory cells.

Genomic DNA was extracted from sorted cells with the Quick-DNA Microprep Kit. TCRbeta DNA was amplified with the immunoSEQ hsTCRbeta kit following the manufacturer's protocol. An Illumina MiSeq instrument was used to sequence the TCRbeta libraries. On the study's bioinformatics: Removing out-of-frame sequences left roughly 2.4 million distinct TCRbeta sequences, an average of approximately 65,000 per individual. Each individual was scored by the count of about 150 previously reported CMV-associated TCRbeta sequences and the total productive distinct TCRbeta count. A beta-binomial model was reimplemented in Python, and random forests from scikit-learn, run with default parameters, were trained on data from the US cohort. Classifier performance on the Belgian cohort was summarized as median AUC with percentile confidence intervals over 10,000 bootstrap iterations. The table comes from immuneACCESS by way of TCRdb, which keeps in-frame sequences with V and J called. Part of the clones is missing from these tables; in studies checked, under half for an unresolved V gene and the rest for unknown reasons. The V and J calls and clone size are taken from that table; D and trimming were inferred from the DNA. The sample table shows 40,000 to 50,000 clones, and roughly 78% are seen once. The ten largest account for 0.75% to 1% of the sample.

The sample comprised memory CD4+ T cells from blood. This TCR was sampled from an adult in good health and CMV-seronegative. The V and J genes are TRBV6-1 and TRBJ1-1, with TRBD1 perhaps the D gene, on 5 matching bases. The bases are TGTGCCAGCAGTGAAGTAACGGGACGGAAGTCGCCTGAAGCTTTCTTT. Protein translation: CASSEVTGRKSPEAFF.